The sequence of this T cell receptor (beta chain) was determined in a study of cytomegalovirus exposure and HLA in healthy donors. On the study more broadly: The Caucasian-associated ancestry cluster held about 80% of 350 to 450 genotyped donors. Study-wide results and limits: Later analysis reportedly placed an Asian-associated ancestry cluster below the roughly 680-donor mean in N-insertions.

Healthy donors of bone marrow made up the group. Germline trimming cut 4 bases from V and 6 bases from J; bases unmatched to any gene: 4. Germline CDR1 reads MGHRA; CDR2 reads YSYEKL. The CDR3 sequence is 14 residues long. Vbeta (60) and Jbeta (13) primers were used in the PCR. The data were produced by immunoSEQ multiplex PCR, yet TCRdb's version contains in-frame clones alone and is incomplete. The data contain 180,000 or so clones, under 9.5% of them singletons. With respect to this clone: Its antigen is still unknown.

The gene calls are TRBV4-1 and TRBJ1-1, with 11 bases aligning to TRBD1. The clonotype originates from a woman aged 30 to 39 in good health and CMV-seropositive. What was sequenced was PBMCs. The CDR3 region is CASSLGTGGAEAFF. The DNA for the CDR3 is TGCGCCAGCAGCCTCGGGACAGGGGGGGCTGAAGCTTTCTTT.